Shown below are 14 T cell receptor beta chains from a single sample sequenced in a study of blood T cell repertoires in COVID-19. Clones were read by immunoSEQ multiplex PCR, and TCRdb kept only the in-frame ones, dropping some. This sample yields some 130,000 clones, of which nearly 70% are seen a single time; approximately 2% belongs to the top ten. The sequenced sample was peripheral blood. The source of these receptors is a woman between 70 and 85 years old with acute or convalescent COVID-19.

This chain uses TRBV10-2 with TRBJ2-2; the match to TRBD2 covers 12 bases. CDR3 size: 14 residues. J was trimmed by 8 bases and V by 6 bases; bases with no gene match: 4. CDR1 WSHSY and CDR2 SAAADI come from the germline V gene. The CDR3 loop is CASSIGTSGGELFF. CDR3 nucleotides: TGCGCCAGCAGCATAGGGACTAGCGGGGGGGAGCTGTTTTTT.

The V and J genes are TRBV5-6 and TRBJ2-6, with TRBD1 matching over 8 bases. V dropped 4 bases and J dropped 2; count of bases not matched to a gene: 11. The CDR3 runs to 18 residues. CDR1 and CDR2 (germline): SGHDT, YYEEEE. CDR3 sequence: CASSRPGTGLAGANVLTF. CDR3 in DNA: TGTGCCAGCAGCCGCCCGGGGACAGGTCTCGCTGGGGCCAACGTCCTGACTTTC.

This chain connects TRBV5-5 to TRBJ1-6; 8 bases map to TRBD1. J was trimmed by 6 bases and V by 4 bases; bases with no gene match: 3. This CDR3 spans 14 amino acids. Germline-derived CDR1 and CDR2 are SGHKS and YYEKEE (reference sequence). Here the CDR3 reads CASSKTGANSPLHF. The CDR3 bases are TGTGCCAGCAGCAAGACAGGGGCTAATTCACCCCTCCACTTT.

The V and J genes are TRBV27 and TRBJ1-6, with D perhaps matching TRBD1 (5 bases). Trimming pared 7 bases from V and 9 bases from J, leaving 19 bases between. CDR1 and CDR2 from the germline V gene are MNHEY and SMNVEV (reference sequence). The CDR3 is made up of 15 amino acids. CDR3 coding DNA: TGTGCCAGCACCTCAACGGGGGGGAGGGGTTCACCCCTCCACTTT. This gives the protein CASTSTGGRGSPLHF.

This clone came up a few times. The chain has TRBV5-1 and TRBJ1-3, with 9 bases that match TRBD1. The CDR3 loop spans 18 amino acids. CDR1 and CDR2 (germline): SGHRS, YFSETQ. The J segment lost 3 bases and the V segment lost 2 bases, leaving 12 bases of the junction unmatched. CDR3 loop: CASSLNPVTGGVGNTIYF. In DNA, the CDR3 is TGCGCCAGCAGCTTAAACCCCGTTACAGGGGGCGTTGGAAACACCATATATTTT.

V is TRBV9 and J is TRBJ1-1, with D tentatively TRBD1 (6 bases). Trimming cost V 0 bases and J 5 bases, with 8 bases left between them. CDR3 size: 13 residues. The V gene's germline CDR1 is SGDLS and CDR2 YYNGEE. The DNA for the CDR3 is TGTGCCAGCAGCGTAGAAGGGGGTACTGAAGCTTTCTTT. Its translation: CASSVEGGTEAFF.

The rearrangement joins TRBV27 to TRBJ2-3; 7 bases line up with TRBD1. The V gene's germline CDR1 is MNHEY and CDR2 SMNVEV (reference sequence). The CDR3 spans 17 residues. V was pared by 2 bases and J by 0 bases, with 8 bases of the junction left unmatched. The CDR3 nucleotides read TGTGCCAGCAGTTTACGACCGACGGGACAGAGCACAGATACGCAGTATTTT. Protein product: CASSLRPTGQSTDTQYF.

This clone was seen a few times. The rearrangement joins TRBV10-3 to TRBJ2-3; 11 bases agree with TRBD2. The CDR3 covers 15 residues. V trimming: 7 bases; J trimming: 4 bases; junction bases outside the gene matches: 7. Germline V gives CDR1 ENHRY, CDR2 SYGVKD. The CDR3 region is CAITGTSGGSDTQYF. CDR3 bases: TGTGCCATCACCGGGACTAGCGGAGGGTCAGATACGCAGTATTTT.

This chain uses TRBV4-3 with TRBJ2-1, with D possibly TRBD2 on 6 matching bases. Germline V gene sequence: CDR1 LGHNA, CDR2 YSLEER. The V gene lost 1 base and the J gene lost 8 bases, with 15 bases spanning the gap. This CDR3 has 15 residues. CDR3 DNA: TGCGCCAGCAGCCAAGGCGGCGCGGGAAGGCATGAGCAGTTCTTC. This codes for CASSQGGAGRHEQFF.

This clone is a singleton in its sample. The chain has TRBV4-2 and TRBJ2-2; possible D gene TRBD1, 6 bases. With 3 bases removed from V and 14 bases from J, the gap between germline ends came to 13 bases. The CDR3 runs 12 residues. Germline values: CDR1 LGHNA, CDR2 YNFKEQ. In DNA, the CDR3 is TGTGCCAGCAGCCAGCCGGGACAAGAACTGTTTTTT. Translated: CASSQPGQELFF.

The chain joins TRBV7-6 to TRBJ2-1; 10 bases line up with TRBD2. V shed 6 bases and J 2 bases; nucleotides not matched to a gene: 4. CDR1 and CDR2 (germline): SGHVS, FNYEAQ. CDR3 length equals 15 residues. CDR3 amino acids: CASRPLAGTYNEQFF. For the CDR3, the DNA is TGTGCCAGCAGACCACTAGCGGGAACCTACAATGAGCAGTTCTTC.

The genes are TRBV7-9 and TRBJ2-3; 8 nucleotides align to TRBD2. J lost 1 base, V lost 1 base, and 1 base had no gene match. Germline CDR1 and CDR2: SEHNR and FQNEAQ (reference sequence). The CDR3 loop spans 15 amino acids. The CDR3 sequence: CASSLELAGTDTQYF. DNA of the CDR3: TGTGCCAGCAGCTTAGAACTAGCGGGCACAGATACGCAGTATTTT.

This clone was detected only once. This chain connects TRBV7-2 to TRBJ2-3, with D perhaps TRBD2 (5 bases). Between the trimmed V and J ends, which lost 1 base and 0 bases, there was a span of 11 bases. This CDR3 contains 16 residues. Germline values: CDR1 SGHTA, CDR2 FQGNSA. The CDR3 nucleotides read TGTGCCAGCAGCTTAGTAAGCGGTCCTAGCACAGATACGCAGTATTTT. This sequence encodes CASSLVSGPSTDTQYF.

The chain's CDR3 is CASASSSSETQYF. In DNA form, the CDR3 reads TGTGCCAGCGCCTCTTCGAGCTCCGAGACCCAGTACTTC. V gene TRBV6-5 combines with J gene TRBJ2-5; no clear D. Trimming left V 8 bases short and J 5 bases short, with 15 bases between. The CDR3 spans 13 residues. The germline gives CDR1 MNHEY, CDR2 SVGAGI.